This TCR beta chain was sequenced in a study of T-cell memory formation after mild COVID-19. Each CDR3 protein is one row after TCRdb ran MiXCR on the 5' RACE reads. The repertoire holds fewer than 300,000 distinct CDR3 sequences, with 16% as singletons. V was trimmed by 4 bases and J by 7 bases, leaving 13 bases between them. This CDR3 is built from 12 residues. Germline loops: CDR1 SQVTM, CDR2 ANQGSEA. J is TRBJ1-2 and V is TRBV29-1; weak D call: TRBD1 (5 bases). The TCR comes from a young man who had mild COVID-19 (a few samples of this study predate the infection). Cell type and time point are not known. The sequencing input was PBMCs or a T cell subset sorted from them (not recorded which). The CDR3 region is CSVGQGGLGYTF. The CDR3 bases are TGCAGCGTTGGGCAGGGCGGGCTTGGCTACACCTTC.